These 16 T cell receptor beta chains originate from one sample sequenced in a study of graft-versus-host responses after intestinal transplantation. Investigators plated 200,000 CFSE-labeled responder cells together with 200,000 irradiated stimulator cells labeled with violet dye. Sequencing was performed with immunoSEQ multiplex PCR; in TCRdb, only in-frame clones are kept and a portion is missing. In the table there are under 7,500 clones, 30% to 35% of which are singletons. Material: alloreactive CD8+ T cells from a mixed lymphocyte reaction culture, obtained before transplantation. Subset given: CFSE-low proliferating T cells sorted from roughly 6-day pre-transplant mixed lymphocyte reaction (GvH or HvG direction). All receptors come from a human patient who was an organ donor for intestinal transplantation.

The rearrangement links TRBV14 to TRBJ2-7, with D tentatively TRBD2 (6 bases). The V end lost 4 bases, the J end lost 2 bases, and 18 bases lay between the germline ends. This CDR3 has 16 residues. The V gene's germline CDR1 is SGHDN and CDR2 FVKESK. As DNA, the CDR3 is TGTGCCAGCAGCCCCCCTGGGCGGGGCGGGCCCTACGAGCAGTACTTC. Translating it yields CASSPPGRGGPYEQYF.

V is TRBV11-2 and J is TRBJ2-1, with a possible D match to TRBD2 (6 bases). The CDR3 extends over 13 amino acids. Germline CDR1 reads SGHAT; CDR2 reads FQNNGV. The V end lost 5 bases, the J end lost 4 bases, and 9 bases lay between the germline ends. CDR3 loop: CASSPGLYNEQFF. CDR3 DNA: TGTGCCAGCAGCCCGGGACTGTACAATGAGCAGTTCTTC.

In this sample, this clone turned up a few times. J is TRBJ2-7 and V is TRBV2, with D tentatively TRBD2 (5 bases). V lost 10 bases and J 3 bases, leaving 13 bases between the germline ends. The CDR3 length is 12 residues. The germline V gene encodes CDR1 SNHLY and CDR2 FYNNEI. This CDR3 reads CATSLGGYEQYF. The CDR3 DNA follows: TGTGCCACCTCCCTCGGAGGCTACGAGCAGTACTTC.

This clone turned up a few times. V is TRBV2 and J is TRBJ2-3; D ambiguous. Germline V gene data show CDR1 as SNHLY and CDR2 as FYNNEI. Trimming cost V 7 bases and J 3 bases, with 14 bases left between them. The CDR3 sequence is 14 residues long. The DNA of the CDR3 is TGTGCCAGCATCGAAATTAGTTTGACAGATACGCAGTATTTT. Translated: CASIEISLTDTQYF.

CDR3 nucleotide sequence: TGTGCCAGCAGCTTAGAGGCGGCAGGGGGCTACACCTTC. This gives the protein CASSLEAAGGYTF. The chain is built from TRBV13 and TRBJ1-2; tentative D call: TRBD1 (5 bases). Trimming took off 1 base at V and 8 bases at J, with 11 bases between the two ends. Per the germline V gene, CDR1 is PRHDT and CDR2 is FYEKMQ (reference sequence). This CDR3 spans 13 amino acids.

The chain joins TRBV5-1 to TRBJ2-1, with 11 bases lining up with TRBD1. This CDR3 has 17 residues. V lost 4 bases and J lost 1; bases outside the gene matches: 7. Per the germline V gene, CDR1 is SGHRS and CDR2 is YFSETQ. The CDR3 nucleotides read TGCGCCAGCAGCACGTGGACAGGGGGCTTTTCCTACAATGAGCAGTTCTTC. It translates to CASSTWTGGFSYNEQFF.

V usage is TRBV5-5 and J usage is TRBJ2-7, with D hard to call. V lost 0 bases, J lost 7 bases, and 2 bases lay in between. Per germline, CDR1 SGHKS and CDR2 YYEKEE (reference sequence). CDR3 size: 10 residues. The CDR3 nucleotides read TGTGCCAGCAGCTTGGTAGAGCAGTACTTC. It is translated as CASSLVEQYF.

This clone came up once. The rearrangement uses TRBV19 and TRBJ2-3; D not certain. CDR1 and CDR2 (germline): LNHDA, SQIVND (reference sequence). Trimming shortened V by 1 base and J by 3 bases, and 23 bases separated the two germline ends. CDR3 length equals 19 residues. CDR3 sequence: CASSIGLVVVSWSTDTQYF. DNA of the CDR3: TGTGCCAGTAGTATAGGTCTTGTAGTAGTCTCGTGGTCTACAGATACGCAGTATTTT.

This clone was recorded a few times. The chain links TRBV4-2 to TRBJ2-3; TRBD2 matches at 7 bases. This CDR3 has 15 amino acids. V shed 2 bases and J 1 base; nucleotides not matched to a gene: 3. CDR1 is LGHNA and CDR2 is YNFKEQ in the germline V gene. As DNA, the CDR3 is TGTGCCAGCAGCCAACCGGGACTACGCACAGATACGCAGTATTTT. Its translation is CASSQPGLRTDTQYF.

J is TRBJ1-2 and V is TRBV27, with D tentatively TRBD1 (5 bases). Germline CDR1 and CDR2: MNHEY and SMNVEV (reference sequence). The CDR3 extends over 14 amino acids. The V gene lost 3 bases and the J gene lost 0 bases, with 8 bases spanning the gap. This CDR3 reads CASSFGGPNYGYTF. The CDR3 DNA sequence: TGTGCCAGCAGTTTCGGGGGTCCTAACTATGGCTACACCTTC.

The V gene is TRBV10-2, the J gene TRBJ2-1; D is undetermined. This CDR3 has 15 amino acids. Per the germline V gene, CDR1 is WSHSY and CDR2 is SAAADI. The V and J ends lost 7 bases and 5 bases respectively, with 18 bases between them. For the CDR3, the DNA is TGCGCCAGCACATTCTATTACCTGATCCACAATGAGCAGTTCTTC. Translation gives CASTFYYLIHNEQFF.

V gene TRBV7-8 combines with J gene TRBJ1-2; 11 bases agree with TRBD1. Germline trimming cut 2 bases from V and 4 bases from J; bases unmatched to any gene: 3. This CDR3 is 15 amino acids long. Germline V gene data show CDR1 as SGHVS and CDR2 as FQNEAQ. CDR3 protein: CASSLRGTGGYGYTF. The CDR3 DNA reads TGTGCCAGCAGCTTACGGGGGACAGGGGGCTATGGCTACACCTTC.

V gene TRBV19 combines with J gene TRBJ2-7; perhaps TRBD2 as D (6 bases). CDR1 and CDR2 (germline): LNHDA, SQIVND (reference sequence). The length of the CDR3 is 14 residues. The V end lost 3 bases, the J end lost 4 bases, and 13 bases lay between the germline ends. CDR3 loop: CASSIGGVIYEQYF. The CDR3 bases are TGTGCCAGTAGTATCGGCGGGGTGATATACGAGCAGTACTTC.

This sequence joins TRBV5-1 and TRBJ2-3; 8 positions match TRBD2. The CDR3 totals 17 residues. Germline V gene lookup returns CDR1 SGHRS and CDR2 YFSETQ. V lost 1 base, J lost 5 bases, and 12 bases stayed unmatched. The CDR3 spells CASSLCLREGREDTQYF. Written as DNA, the CDR3 is TGCGCCAGCAGCTTGTGTCTCCGGGAGGGCCGGGAAGATACGCAGTATTTT.

The CDR3 bases are TGCAGCGTTGAAGTGTTGTCGGGACAGGGCTCACCCGAGCAGTACTTC. It is translated as CSVEVLSGQGSPEQYF. The chain links TRBV29-1 to TRBJ2-7; 9 nucleotides match TRBD1. This CDR3 spans 16 amino acids. Germline V gene data show CDR1 as SQVTM and CDR2 as ANQGSEA. With 1 base clipped from V and 6 bases from J, the junction kept 13 bases outside the gene matches.

The chain is built from TRBV10-2 and TRBJ2-7; 8 nucleotides match TRBD1. Trimming at V came to 6 bases and at J to 2 bases, leaving 6 bases not matched to a gene. From germline, CDR1 is WSHSY and CDR2 SAAADI. This CDR3 has 14 residues. CDR3 in DNA: TGCGCCAGCAGCCAGAAGGACAGGGCCTACGAGCAGTACTTC. Translation: CASSQKDRAYEQYF.